The clone carrying this TCR beta chain was picked up a small number of times. Its specificity is not known. This entry is derived from a study of T cell therapy after organ transplantation. Study conclusions and caveats: Post-therapy CD8 clonality change correlated inversely with pretherapy clonality.

Time point defined: 4-8 weeks after completion of therapy. V shed 7 bases, J shed 2 bases, and the junction held 17 bases outside the gene matches. CDR3 size: 17 residues. CDR1 and CDR2 (germline): SNHLY, FYNNEI. Only in-frame clones appear in the TCRdb table, and some are missing; sequencing was by immunoSEQ multiplex PCR. Among 4,000 to 6,000 clones listed, roughly two thirds were seen once. This receptor was obtained from a human patient who had received a solid organ transplant and had CMV disease. A subset of T cells may come from the graft donor. This sequence joins TRBV2 and TRBJ2-7; 7 nucleotides line up with TRBD2. The sample was CD8+ T cells from blood, taken after autologous CMV-specific T cell therapy. CDR3 sequence reads: CASTLLVGGLDAYEQYF. The CDR3, as DNA: TGTGCCAGCACCCTGTTGGTAGGAGGACTAGACGCCTACGAGCAGTACTTC. Together with reference TRBV2 and TRBJ2-7, the CDR3 gives the full variable domain: EPEVTQTPSHQVTQMGQEVILRCVPISNHLYFYWYRQILGQKVEFLVSFYNNEISEKSEIFDDQFSVERPDGSNFTLKIRSTKLEDSAMYFCASTLLVGGLDAYEQYFGPGTRLTVT.